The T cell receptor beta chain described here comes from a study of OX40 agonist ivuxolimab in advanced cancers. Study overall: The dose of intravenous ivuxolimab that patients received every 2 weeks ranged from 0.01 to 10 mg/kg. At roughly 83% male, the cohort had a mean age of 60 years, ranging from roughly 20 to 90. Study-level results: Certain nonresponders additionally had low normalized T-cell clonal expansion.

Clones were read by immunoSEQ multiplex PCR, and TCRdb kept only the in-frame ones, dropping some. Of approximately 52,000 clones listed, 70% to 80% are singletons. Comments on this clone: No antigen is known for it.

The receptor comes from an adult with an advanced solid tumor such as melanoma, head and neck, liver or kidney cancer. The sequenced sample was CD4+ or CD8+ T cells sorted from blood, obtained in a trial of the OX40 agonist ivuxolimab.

CDR3 sequence: CASSRVLSGGDSGANVLTF. The CDR3 coding sequence is TGTGCCAGCAGCAGAGTCCTTAGCGGGGGGGACTCTGGGGCCAACGTCCTGACTTTC. V is TRBV7-8 and J is TRBJ2-6; TRBD2 aligns across 11 bases. The CDR3 has 19 amino acids. The V segment lost 5 bases and the J segment 0 bases; nucleotides outside the gene matches: 9. Germline CDR1 SGHVS, CDR2 FQNEAQ.